These T cell receptor beta chains were read from a single sample in a study of vaccination and CD4 T cells after COVID-19. One entry per CDR3 protein, called by TCRdb with MiXCR from the PCR reads. The table records approximately 20,000 distinct CDR3 sequences, just over 45% of them present only once. No antigen has been assigned to these receptors. The starting material was CD4+ T cells from blood, cultured in vitro, obtained after SARS-CoV-2 vaccination. The receptors derive from a human donor who had recovered from COVID-19. CDR3s leave out the opening cysteine and the closing phenylalanine or tryptophan. The order of the fields is J gene, V gene, CDR3 protein.

TRBJ2-5 TRBV7-3 ASSPGLAGSETQY
TRBJ1-6 TRBV28 ASSLMHGGRNSPLH
TRBJ2-2 TRBV6-4 ASSVFPTLTNTGELF
TRBJ2-7 TRBV10-1 ASSDSDRDEQY
TRBJ1-1 TRBV7-9 ASSLSANTEAF
TRBJ1-2 TRBV25-1 ASSELEGQRNYGYT
TRBJ1-2 TRBV20-1 SAPEIAYGYT
TRBJ2-5 TRBV12-3/TRBV12-4 ASNPTGGHETQY
TRBJ2-1 TRBV9 ASSVGQESEQF
TRBJ2-1 TRBV20-1 SAYRGPFSYNEQF
TRBJ2-1 TRBV20-1 SARGDRVSYNEQF
TRBJ1-5 TRBV19 ASRRTQGANQPQH
TRBJ1-2 TRBV10-3 AISESGQGYGYT
TRBJ2-3 TRBV7-2 ASSPEGAGGPDTQY
TRBJ2-5 TRBV5-3 ASSLAVAKGQETQY
TRBJ2-1 TRBV7-9 ASSPPQSSGGHEQF
TRBJ1-5 TRBV20-1 SATDRTNQPQH
TRBJ2-1 TRBV7-2 ASSLPTGGYNEQF
TRBJ2-7 TRBV20-1 SARADSLPYEQY
TRBJ2-5 TRBV27 ASSPYRGRGETQY
TRBJ1-5 TRBV28 ASSFGQGDQPQH
TRBJ2-7 TRBV28 ASSPRDRVPYEQY
TRBJ2-1 TRBV20-1 SATLTSGNNEQF
TRBJ1-2 TRBV6-2/TRBV6-3 ASSKGQIYGYT
TRBJ2-5 TRBV11-3 ASSTRDLQETQY
TRBJ2-1 TRBV27 ASSLSRGMGQF
TRBJ1-1 TRBV19 ASSIIRDGEAF
TRBJ2-7 TRBV6-1 ASSKAPGEGYEQY
TRBJ1-5 TRBV7-9 ASSLGQGGQPQH
TRBJ2-1 TRBV27 ASSLFRQGARNEQF
TRBJ2-1 TRBV27 ASSLSRTTPYNEQF
TRBJ1-1 TRBV28 ASSYPSSRGTEAF
TRBJ1-6 TRBV2 ASRGVTGGNSPLH
TRBJ1-5 TRBV7-2 ASSPEPFSNQPQH
TRBJ2-7 TRBV20-1 STPGQATYEQY
TRBJ2-3 TRBV5-1 ASSWGLQKADTQY
TRBJ1-4 TRBV19 ASSNRGSEKLF
TRBJ2-1 TRBV7-3 ASSFGTSGGNSYNEQF
TRBJ1-6 TRBV27 ASSLEVYNSPLH